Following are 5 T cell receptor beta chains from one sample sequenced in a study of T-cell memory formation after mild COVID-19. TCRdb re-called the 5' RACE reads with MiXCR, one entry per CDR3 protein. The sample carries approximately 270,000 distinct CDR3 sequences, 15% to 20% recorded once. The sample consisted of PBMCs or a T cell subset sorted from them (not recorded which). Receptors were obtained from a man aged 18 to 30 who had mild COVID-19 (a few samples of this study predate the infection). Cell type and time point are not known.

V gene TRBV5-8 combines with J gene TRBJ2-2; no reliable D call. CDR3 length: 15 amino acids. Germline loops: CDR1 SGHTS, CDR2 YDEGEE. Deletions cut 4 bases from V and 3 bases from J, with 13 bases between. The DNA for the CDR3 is TGTGCCAGCAGCGACACGAAGGTCCACACCGGGGAGCTGTTTTTT. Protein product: CASSDTKVHTGELFF.

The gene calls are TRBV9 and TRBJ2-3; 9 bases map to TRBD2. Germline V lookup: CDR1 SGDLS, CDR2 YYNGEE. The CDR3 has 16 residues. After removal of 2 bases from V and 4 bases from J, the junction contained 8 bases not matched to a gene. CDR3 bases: TGTGCCAGCAGCGTCCGGCGGGGCGGGGGGGCAGATACGCAGTATTTT. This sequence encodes CASSVRRGGGADTQYF.

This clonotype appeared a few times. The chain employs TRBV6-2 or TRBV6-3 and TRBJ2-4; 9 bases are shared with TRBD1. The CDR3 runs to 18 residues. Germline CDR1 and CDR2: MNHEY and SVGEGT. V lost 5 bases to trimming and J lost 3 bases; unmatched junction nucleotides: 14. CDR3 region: CASSPGQGFSPGKNIQYF. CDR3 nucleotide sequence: TGTGCCAGCAGTCCCGGACAGGGGTTCTCTCCGGGCAAAAACATTCAGTACTTC.

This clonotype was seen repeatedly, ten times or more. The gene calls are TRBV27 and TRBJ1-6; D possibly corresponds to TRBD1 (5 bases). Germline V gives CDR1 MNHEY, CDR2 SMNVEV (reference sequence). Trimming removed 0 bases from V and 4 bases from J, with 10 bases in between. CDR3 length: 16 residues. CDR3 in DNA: TGTGCCAGCAGTTTATCCCCAGGGTGGTATAATTCACCCCTCCACTTT. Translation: CASSLSPGWYNSPLHF.

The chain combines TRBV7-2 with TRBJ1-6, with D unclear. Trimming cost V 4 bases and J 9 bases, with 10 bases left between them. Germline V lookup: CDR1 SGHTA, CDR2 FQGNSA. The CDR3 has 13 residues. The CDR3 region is CASSSDWTSPLHF. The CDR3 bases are TGTGCCAGCAGCTCCGACTGGACTTCACCCCTCCACTTT. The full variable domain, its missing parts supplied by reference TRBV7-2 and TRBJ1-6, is GAGVSQSPSNKVTEKGKDVELRCDPISGHTALYWYRQSLGQGLEFLIYFQGNSAPDKSGLPSDRFSAERTGGSVSTLTIQRTQQEDSAVYLCASSSDWTSPLHFGNGTRLTVT.